This entry lists 22 T cell receptor beta chains sequenced from one sample in a study of sequential checkpoint blockade in melanoma. Produced via immunoSEQ multiplex PCR; TCRdb's table is partial and in-frame only. The repertoire has about 27,000 clones, more than 60% of them found once; the top ten carry 22%. As to treatment: randomized to nivolumab then ipilimumab (arm A) or the reverse (arm B). Sequencing was performed on CD8+ T cells sorted from blood (inferred from file names), taken from a patient given nivolumab and ipilimumab in sequence. Every receptor here comes from a human donor with melanoma.

The V and J genes are TRBV19 and TRBJ2-3; TRBD1 agrees at 10 bases. J lost 2 bases, V lost 10 bases, and 3 bases had no gene match. In germline, CDR1 is LNHDA, CDR2 SQIVND (reference sequence). This CDR3 contains 13 residues. The CDR3: CATGTGATDTQYF. CDR3 in DNA: TGTGCCACTGGGACAGGGGCCACAGATACGCAGTATTTT.

The genes are TRBV4-3 and TRBJ2-5; 7 nucleotides agree with TRBD1. The CDR3 totals 15 residues. From germline, CDR1 is LGHNA and CDR2 YSLEER. Germline trimming cut 2 bases from V and 5 bases from J; bases unmatched to any gene: 8. The CDR3 spells CASSQTDRDGETQYF. The CDR3 DNA reads as TGCGCCAGCAGCCAAACCGACAGGGACGGGGAGACCCAGTACTTC.

The gene calls are TRBV7-8 and TRBJ1-5; unclear D gene. Germline assignment: CDR1 SGHVS and CDR2 FQNEAQ. This CDR3 has 16 residues. Trimming shortened V by 0 bases and J by 0 bases, and 9 bases separated the two germline ends. The CDR3 DNA sequence: TGTGCCAGCAGCTTAGCCGCGCAGGATAGCAATCAGCCCCAGCATTTT. Its protein product is CASSLAAQDSNQPQHF. Drawing the rest from reference TRBV7-8 and TRBJ1-5, the complete variable domain is GAGVSQSPRYKVAKRGQDVALRCDPISGHVSLFWYQQALGQGPEFLTYFQNEAQLDKSGLPSDRFFAERPEGSVSTLKIQRTQQEDSAVYLCASSLAAQDSNQPQHFGDGTRLSIL.

The genes are TRBV7-9 and TRBJ2-5, with D tentatively TRBD1 (5 bases). The CDR3 sequence is 14 residues long. V lost 1 base and J 3 bases, leaving 9 bases between the germline ends. CDR1 SEHNR and CDR2 FQNEAQ come from the germline V gene (reference sequence). Written as DNA, the CDR3 is TGTGCCAGCAGCTTAGGCCTACAGGAAGAGACCCAGTACTTC. Translating gives CASSLGLQEETQYF.

This clone has more than one count but fewer than ten. The rearrangement joins TRBV4-2 to TRBJ2-7; D uncertain. CDR1 is LGHNA and CDR2 is YNFKEQ in the germline V gene. V was shortened by 3 bases and J by 3 bases, with 9 bases between the two germline ends. The CDR3 is 13 residues long. The chain's CDR3 is CASSHDKFYEQYF. The CDR3 region has the DNA TGTGCCAGCAGCCACGACAAGTTCTACGAGCAGTACTTC.

J is TRBJ1-3 and V is TRBV6-1; the match to TRBD1 covers 7 bases. The V segment lost 0 bases and the J segment 4 bases; nucleotides outside the gene matches: 6. This CDR3 is 16 amino acids long. Germline CDR1 reads MNHNS; CDR2 reads SASEGT. The CDR3 coding sequence is TGTGCCAGCAGTGAAGCGCTTCACAGGGGAGGAAACACCATATATTTT. Translating it yields CASSEALHRGGNTIYF.

CDR3 nucleotides: TGCAGCGCCCCGAGGGGGCCAGGCGGGACCCAGTACTTC. As protein: CSAPRGPGGTQYF. V is TRBV29-1 and J is TRBJ2-5; 7 bases align to TRBD1. The CDR3 is 13 residues long. The germline V gene has CDR1 SQVTM and CDR2 ANQGSEA. The V segment lost 7 bases and the J segment 7 bases; nucleotides outside the gene matches: 12.

The chain is built from TRBV9 and TRBJ1-4; 7 bases are shared with TRBD1. Germline V lookup: CDR1 SGDLS, CDR2 YYNGEE. The CDR3 runs to 15 residues. V was pared by 4 bases and J by 5 bases, with 8 bases of the junction left unmatched. CDR3 in DNA: TGTGCCAGCAGCACGGGGACAGCACTAAATGAAAAACTGTTTTTT. Amino acid sequence: CASSTGTALNEKLFF.

The chain links TRBV28 to TRBJ1-1; the match to TRBD1 covers 7 bases. Germline CDR1 is MDHEN and CDR2 is SYDVKM. The CDR3 loop spans 15 amino acids. J lost 1 base, V lost 5 bases, and 7 bases had no gene match. The CDR3 DNA sequence: TGTGCCAGCAGTATACGGCGGACAGGGAACACTGAAGCTTTCTTT. Translating it yields CASSIRRTGNTEAFF. The whole variable domain, filled in from reference TRBV28 and TRBJ1-1, reads DVKVTQSSRYLVKRTGEKVFLECVQDMDHENMFWYRQDPGLGLRLIYFSYDVKMKEKGDIPEGYSVSREKKERFSLILESASTNQTSMYLCASSIRRTGNTEAFFGQGTRLTVV.

The gene calls are TRBV5-1 and TRBJ1-3; D gene uncertain. This CDR3 contains 16 residues. V lost 5 bases and J 4 bases, leaving 19 bases between the germline ends. Germline V gives CDR1 SGHRS, CDR2 YFSETQ. CDR3 nucleotide sequence: TGCGCCAGCAGTAACTCTAAGGAGGGTCCCGGAAACACCATATATTTT. Translated, it gives CASSNSKEGPGNTIYF.

This clone was counted a single time. This chain uses TRBV9 with TRBJ2-1; 7 nucleotides line up with TRBD2. The CDR3 spans 12 residues. The germline V gene has CDR1 SGDLS and CDR2 YYNGEE. Germline trimming cut 6 bases from V and 7 bases from J; bases unmatched to any gene: 4. This chain's CDR3 is CASNWGGNEQFF. The CDR3 DNA sequence: TGTGCCAGCAACTGGGGGGGGAATGAGCAGTTCTTC. Drawing the rest from reference TRBV9 and TRBJ2-1, the complete variable domain is DSGVTQTPKHLITATGQRVTLRCSPRSGDLSVYWYQQSLDQGLQFLIQYYNGEERAKGNILERFSAQQFPDLHSELNLSSLELGDSALYFCASNWGGNEQFFGPGTRLTVL.

This rearrangement joins TRBV5-1 to TRBJ2-7, with D perhaps TRBD1 (6 bases). Germline V gene sequence: CDR1 SGHRS, CDR2 YFSETQ. V lost 0 bases, J lost 6 bases, and 7 bases lay in between. The CDR3 sequence is 12 residues long. CDR3 nucleotides: TGCGCCAGCAGCTTGGCAGGGGCCGAGCAGTACTTC. Translation gives CASSLAGAEQYF.

The chain joins TRBV7-9 to TRBJ1-1; TRBD1 aligns across 9 bases. The CDR3 has 13 residues. CDR1 is SEHNR and CDR2 is FQNEAQ in the germline V gene (reference sequence). V shed 4 bases and J 11 bases; nucleotides not matched to a gene: 8. The CDR3 reads CASSSPGTGYAFF. The CDR3, as DNA: TGTGCCAGCAGCTCCCCCGGGACAGGGTACGCTTTCTTT.

The chain employs TRBV5-6 and TRBJ2-3; D is perhaps TRBD2 (6 bases). The CDR3 has 16 amino acids. The germline V and J ends were trimmed by 4 bases and 3 bases, with 18 bases remaining between them. The germline gives CDR1 SGHDT, CDR2 YYEEEE. CDR3 region: CASSRGWGEETDTQYF. CDR3 in DNA: TGTGCCAGCAGCCGCGGCTGGGGGGAAGAGACAGATACGCAGTATTTT. Based on the CDR3 plus reference TRBV5-6 and TRBJ2-3, the full variable domain is DAGVTQSPTHLIKTRGQQVTLRCSPKSGHDTVSWYQQALGQGPQFIFQYYEEEERQRGNFPDRFSGHQFPNYSSELNVNALLLGDSALYLCASSRGWGEETDTQYFGPGTRLTVL.

The chain joins TRBV6-1 to TRBJ2-2; the match to TRBD2 covers 10 bases. CDR1 is MNHNS, CDR2 SASEGT, per germline. The CDR3 runs 15 residues. V was pared by 7 bases and J by 5 bases, with 7 bases of the junction left unmatched. CDR3 sequence: CASNGLAGVTGELFF. DNA of the CDR3: TGTGCCAGCAATGGGCTAGCGGGAGTTACCGGGGAGCTGTTTTTT.

The V gene is TRBV5-4, the J gene TRBJ1-1; D gene unclear. The length of the CDR3 is 12 residues. Trimming took off 4 bases at V and 8 bases at J, with 12 bases between the two ends. Looked up from germline, CDR1 is SGHNT and CDR2 is YYREEE (reference sequence). CDR3 nucleotide sequence: TGTGCCAGCAGCGACAAGAGTACAGAAGCTTTCTTT. This encodes CASSDKSTEAFF.

J is TRBJ1-1 and V is TRBV2; weak D call: TRBD1 (6 bases). This CDR3 contains 14 residues. Trimming removed 8 bases at V and 1 base at J, with 14 bases between. Germline values: CDR1 SNHLY, CDR2 FYNNEI. The CDR3, as DNA: TGTGCCAGCTCCCCAGGGGCCCCGAACACTGAAGCTTTCTTT. Protein: CASSPGAPNTEAFF.

This clone was seen a few times. The rearrangement uses TRBV12-5 and TRBJ2-7, with 9 bases lining up with TRBD2. With 6 bases clipped from V and 0 bases from J, the junction kept 9 bases outside the gene matches. The germline V gene has CDR1 LGHNT and CDR2 FRNRAP. The CDR3 covers 16 residues. The CDR3 sequence is CASGTLGRGGSYEQYF. The CDR3 coding sequence is TGTGCTAGTGGGACCCTTGGGCGGGGGGGCTCCTACGAGCAGTACTTC.

The J gene is TRBJ1-5, the V gene TRBV4-2; 7 bases map to TRBD1. Trimming at V came to 1 base and at J to 0 bases, leaving 12 bases not matched to a gene. The V gene's germline CDR1 is LGHNA and CDR2 YNFKEQ. The CDR3 spans 19 residues. The CDR3 nucleotides are TGTGCCAGCAGCCAAGTGGGGCAGGGGGGCGATTATAGCAATCAGCCCCAGCATTTT. Translating gives CASSQVGQGGDYSNQPQHF.

The rearrangement uses TRBV7-8 and TRBJ2-7; 11 bases are a match to TRBD2. CDR3 length: 18 amino acids. Trimming at V came to 6 bases and at J to 4 bases, leaving 17 bases not matched to a gene. Germline assignment: CDR1 SGHVS and CDR2 FQNEAQ. CDR3 residues: CASRTLRSSGGPRYEQYF. The CDR3 coding sequence is TGTGCCAGCAGGACTCTCCGATCTAGCGGGGGGCCAAGATACGAGCAGTACTTC.

The chain has TRBV29-1 and TRBJ2-2, with 12 bases that match TRBD2. This CDR3 region has 18 residues. The J segment lost 6 bases and the V segment lost 2 bases, leaving 13 bases of the junction unmatched. Per the germline V gene, CDR1 is SQVTM and CDR2 is ANQGSEA. The CDR3 here is CSVERGTSGYGLAGELFF. The CDR3 DNA reads TGCAGCGTTGAAAGGGGGACTAGCGGGTATGGTTTGGCCGGGGAGCTGTTTTTT.

This chain connects TRBV27 to TRBJ1-1; D unresolved. Germline CDR1 reads MNHEY; CDR2 reads SMNVEV (reference sequence). Trimming left V 1 base short and J 7 bases short, with 13 bases between. This CDR3 region has 14 residues. CDR3 loop: CASSLLMPGYEAFF. The CDR3 bases are TGTGCCAGCAGTTTATTGATGCCGGGATATGAAGCTTTCTTT.